The next 25 T cell receptor beta chains were all read from a single sample in a study of graft-versus-host responses after intestinal transplantation. No antigens are known for them. The data were produced by immunoSEQ multiplex PCR, yet TCRdb's version contains in-frame clones alone and is incomplete. The repertoire includes tens of thousands of clones, approximately 94% of them detected once, and around 0.53% sits in the top ten. Sequencing used unstimulated CD8+ T cells sorted from spleen or lymph node cells, obtained before intestinal transplant. The receptors here all came from a human donor who received an intestinal transplant.

This clone was found once. The genes are TRBV20-1 and TRBJ2-2; D is perhaps TRBD1 or TRBD2 (5 bases each). The CDR3 totals 11 residues. Germline loops: CDR1 DFQATT, CDR2 SNEGSKA (reference sequence). Trimming removed 6 bases at V and 5 bases at J, with 7 bases between. The CDR3 is CSARETGELFF. In DNA, the CDR3 is TGCAGTGCCAGGGAGACCGGGGAGCTGTTTTTT.

The chain links TRBV27 to TRBJ2-1; D gene ambiguous. Germline V CDR1 and CDR2: MNHEY, SMNVEV (reference sequence). This CDR3 comprises 15 residues. Trimming took 2 bases from V and 2 from J, leaving 10 bases between them. CDR3 DNA: TGTGCCAGCAGTTTAAGACAAGCCGCCTACAATGAGCAGTTCTTC. As protein: CASSLRQAAYNEQFF.

The chain carries TRBV2 and TRBJ1-2; 8 nucleotides agree with TRBD1. The CDR3 length is 13 residues. Germline trimming cut 8 bases from V and 5 bases from J; bases unmatched to any gene: 7. CDR1 is SNHLY and CDR2 is FYNNEI in the germline V gene. As DNA, the CDR3 is TGTGCCAGCTCAGGGGGCGAAGGGTATGGCTACACCTTC. As protein: CASSGGEGYGYTF.

The chain carries TRBV5-4 and TRBJ2-1, with D perhaps matching TRBD2 (6 bases). The CDR3 contains 15 residues. V lost 0 bases to trimming and J lost 2 bases, with 9 bases between them. Germline values: CDR1 SGHNT, CDR2 YYREEE (reference sequence). The CDR3 loop is CASSLGSGAYNEQFF. The CDR3 DNA follows: TGTGCCAGCAGCTTGGGTAGCGGAGCCTACAATGAGCAGTTCTTC.

The J gene is TRBJ2-3, the V gene TRBV5-8; no reliable D call. Trimming took off 0 bases at V and 0 bases at J, with 8 bases between the two ends. The CDR3 loop spans 15 amino acids. The germline CDR1 and CDR2 sequences are SGHTS and YDEGEE. The CDR3 nucleotides are TGTGCCAGCAGCTTGGAGGCAGCTAGCACAGATACGCAGTATTTT. It specifies CASSLEAASTDTQYF.

The V call is TRBV29-1, the J call TRBJ1-2, with D possibly TRBD1 on 5 matching bases. The germline gives CDR1 SQVTM, CDR2 ANQGSEA. V shed 4 bases and J shed 3 bases, with 12 bases lying between them. This CDR3 has 13 residues. The CDR3 here is CSVAFGGDYGYTF. For the CDR3, the DNA is TGCAGCGTTGCATTCGGGGGGGACTATGGCTACACCTTC. Filled out from reference TRBV29-1 and TRBJ1-2, the complete variable domain reads SAVISQKPSRDICQRGTSLTIQCQVDSQVTMMFWYRQQPGQSLTLIATANQGSEATYESGFVIDKFPISRPNLTFSTLTVSNMSPEDSSIYLCSVAFGGDYGYTFGSGTRLTVV.

J is TRBJ2-1 and V is TRBV7-9; 9 bases are shared with TRBD2. Germline lookup yields CDR1 SEHNR and CDR2 FQNEAQ (reference sequence). There are 15 residues in the CDR3. J gave up 0 bases and V 5 bases, and 2 bases lay outside the gene matches. CDR3 bases: TGTGCCAGCAGCCCTAGCGGGACCTCCTACAATGAGCAGTTCTTC. Amino acids: CASSPSGTSYNEQFF.

The J gene is TRBJ1-1, the V gene TRBV11-2; weak D call: TRBD1 (5 bases). The V end lost 5 bases, the J end lost 4 bases, and 14 bases lay between the germline ends. CDR3 size: 14 residues. The germline gives CDR1 SGHAT, CDR2 FQNNGV. CDR3: CASSPQGRSTEAFF. The CDR3 DNA sequence: TGTGCCAGCAGCCCTCAGGGCCGGAGCACTGAAGCTTTCTTT.

The chain uses TRBV29-1 and TRBJ2-5; no definite D call. This CDR3 has 13 amino acids. Trimming removed 5 bases from V and 3 bases from J, with 13 bases in between. Germline CDR1 and CDR2: SQVTM and ANQGSEA. CDR3 nucleotide sequence: TGCAGCGTTCTATCGGGCATCGAAGAGACCCAGTACTTC. It is translated as CSVLSGIEETQYF.

V usage is TRBV6-1 and J usage is TRBJ2-5; maybe TRBD1 (6 bases). Trimming removed 2 bases at V and 1 base at J, with 8 bases between. CDR3 size: 14 residues. Looked up from germline, CDR1 is MNHNS and CDR2 is SASEGT. Written as DNA, the CDR3 is TGTGCCAGCAGTGAACAGGGGTTCCAAGAGACCCAGTACTTC. The encoded protein is CASSEQGFQETQYF.

The chain recombines TRBV9 with TRBJ2-5, with a tentative D call TRBD1 (6 bases). The CDR3 length is 14 residues. Germline assignment: CDR1 SGDLS and CDR2 YYNGEE. V was clipped by 0 bases and J by 4 bases, with 10 bases between them. The CDR3 here is CASSVAGVGETQYF. CDR3 in DNA: TGTGCCAGCAGCGTAGCAGGGGTAGGAGAGACCCAGTACTTC.

This clone has a single count. The V and J genes are TRBV6-6 and TRBJ1-4, with 8 bases lining up with TRBD1. From germline, CDR1 is MNHNY and CDR2 SVGAGI (reference sequence). The trim removed 5 bases at V and 3 bases at J, leaving 5 bases unmatched. This CDR3 is built from 15 residues. Here the CDR3 DNA reads TGTGCCAGCAGTACCTCAGGGGGCCCTAATGAAAAACTGTTTTTT. Translated, it gives CASSTSGGPNEKLFF.

DNA for the CDR3: TGTGCCAGCAGCTTGAGTCCGACTTCCACCTACGAGCAGTACTTC. It is translated as CASSLSPTSTYEQYF. The chain employs TRBV11-3 and TRBJ2-7; no clear D gene. Germline values: CDR1 SGHNT, CDR2 YENEEA. Trimming pared 3 bases from V and 2 bases from J, leaving 14 bases between. This CDR3 spans 15 amino acids. Full variable domain (missing parts from reference TRBV11-3 and TRBJ2-7): EAGVVQSPRYKIIEKKQPVAFWCNPISGHNTLYWYLQNLGQGPELLIRYENEEAVDDSQLPKDRFSAERLKGVDSTLKIQPAELGDSAVYLCASSLSPTSTYEQYFGPGTRLTVT.

The CDR3 DNA follows: TGTGCCAGCAGCTTAGTGGAAGCCCCCTACGAGCAGTACTTC. This encodes CASSLVEAPYEQYF. This chain connects TRBV7-9 to TRBJ2-7; D gene unclear. The CDR3 length is 14 residues. CDR1 SEHNR and CDR2 FQNEAQ come from the germline V gene (reference sequence). Trimming took off 1 base at V and 2 bases at J, with 9 bases between the two ends.

The chain combines TRBV6-1 with TRBJ2-1; maybe TRBD1 (6 bases). CDR1 is MNHNS, CDR2 SASEGT, per germline. The V end lost 7 bases, the J end lost 0 bases, and 13 bases lay between the germline ends. CDR3 length equals 15 residues. CDR3 loop: CASIIGTRSYNEQFF. CDR3 DNA: TGTGCCAGCATAATCGGGACACGCTCCTACAATGAGCAGTTCTTC.

The V call is TRBV2, the J call TRBJ2-7; tentative D call: TRBD1 (5 bases). V gave up 4 bases and J gave up 3 bases, with 13 bases separating them. CDR1 and CDR2 from the germline V gene are SNHLY and FYNNEI. This CDR3 spans 14 amino acids. The CDR3 region is CASSVETGNYEQYF. The CDR3 DNA is TGTGCCAGCAGTGTAGAAACAGGTAACTACGAGCAGTACTTC.

V and J are TRBV12-5 and TRBJ2-7; 12 bases align to TRBD2. Germline CDR1 is LGHNT and CDR2 is FRNRAP. The CDR3 consists of 18 residues. The V gene end was trimmed by 4 bases and the J gene end by 2 bases; junction bases not matched to a gene: 12. CDR3 DNA sequence: TGTGCTAGTGGTTCAAGACTAGCGGGAGATTCTATAACCTACGAGCAGTACTTC. It yields the protein CASGSRLAGDSITYEQYF.

V is TRBV29-1 and J is TRBJ2-1, with D perhaps TRBD1 (6 bases). The V gene's germline CDR1 is SQVTM and CDR2 ANQGSEA. The V end was cut by 1 base, the J end by 0 bases, with 13 bases between. CDR3 size: 16 residues. The CDR3 protein is CSVEGNQGSSYNEQFF. CDR3 bases: TGCAGCGTTGAAGGGAACCAGGGGAGCTCCTACAATGAGCAGTTCTTC.

In the case of this clone: Other nucleotide sequences from this sample produce the same CDR3. J is TRBJ2-7 and V is TRBV25-1; D remains unclear. The CDR3 length is 11 residues. Per germline, CDR1 MGHDK and CDR2 SYGVNS. The V end was cut by 1 base, the J end by 2 bases, with 0 bases between. The CDR3 region has the DNA TGTGCCAGCAGTGAATCCTACGAGCAGTACTTC. Translated: CASSESYEQYF.

V gene TRBV5-1 combines with J gene TRBJ2-3, with a tentative D call TRBD2 (6 bases). CDR3 length: 15 residues. Germline V lookup: CDR1 SGHRS, CDR2 YFSETQ. Trimming shortened V by 4 bases and J by 3 bases, and 15 bases separated the two germline ends. As DNA, the CDR3 is TGCGCCAGCAGCCCAGAGGAGGGGAGAACAGATACGCAGTATTTT. Translating it yields CASSPEEGRTDTQYF. Variable domain in full (rest from reference TRBV5-1 and TRBJ2-3): KAGVTQTPRYLIKTRGQQVTLSCSPISGHRSVSWYQQTPGQGLQFLFEYFSETQRNKGNFPGRFSGRQFSNSRSEMNVSTLELGDSALYLCASSPEEGRTDTQYFGPGTRLTVL.

This clone showed up just once. The chain recombines TRBV5-6 with TRBJ1-1; 9 bases match TRBD1. Germline CDR1 reads SGHDT; CDR2 reads YYEEEE. V was clipped by 0 bases and J by 4 bases; unmatched bases: 10. The CDR3 runs 17 residues. The CDR3: CASSLVGTGGFSTEAFF. In DNA, the CDR3 is TGTGCCAGCAGCTTGGTGGGAACAGGGGGCTTCAGCACTGAAGCTTTCTTT.

The chain recombines TRBV30 with TRBJ2-5; D could derive from TRBD1 or TRBD2 (6 bases each). V was shortened by 2 bases and J by 5 bases, with 15 bases between the two germline ends. The length of the CDR3 is 14 residues. Germline V gene data show CDR1 as GTSNPN and CDR2 as SVGIG (reference sequence). The chain's CDR3 is CAWSPEGGWETQYF. For the CDR3, the DNA is TGTGCCTGGAGTCCTGAGGGGGGTTGGGAGACCCAGTACTTC.

The gene calls are TRBV4-1 and TRBJ2-5, with 10 bases aligning to TRBD2. This CDR3 has 16 residues. V dropped 1 base and J dropped 1; count of bases not matched to a gene: 3. Germline V gene data show CDR1 as MGHRA and CDR2 as YSYEKL. The CDR3 loop is CASSQVLAGFQETQYF. The CDR3 DNA is TGCGCCAGCAGCCAAGTACTAGCGGGGTTCCAAGAGACCCAGTACTTC.

The rearrangement joins TRBV7-7 to TRBJ2-7, with D possibly being TRBD2 (6 bases). Trimming removed 6 bases from V and 3 bases from J, with 15 bases in between. The CDR3 has 14 amino acids. In germline, CDR1 is SSHAT, CDR2 FNYEAQ (reference sequence). CDR3 coding DNA: TGTGCCAGCAGTCCCGGAGGGACCGGCTACGAGCAGTACTTC. This gives the protein CASSPGGTGYEQYF.

The chain carries TRBV27 and TRBJ2-5, with D possibly matching TRBD1 (6 bases). This CDR3 has 13 residues. V was cut by 5 bases and J by 5 bases, with 12 bases left in between. From germline, CDR1 is MNHEY and CDR2 SMNVEV (reference sequence). In DNA, the CDR3 is TGTGCCAGCAGTCCCGGGACAAGGGAGACCCAGTACTTC. Translation gives CASSPGTRETQYF.